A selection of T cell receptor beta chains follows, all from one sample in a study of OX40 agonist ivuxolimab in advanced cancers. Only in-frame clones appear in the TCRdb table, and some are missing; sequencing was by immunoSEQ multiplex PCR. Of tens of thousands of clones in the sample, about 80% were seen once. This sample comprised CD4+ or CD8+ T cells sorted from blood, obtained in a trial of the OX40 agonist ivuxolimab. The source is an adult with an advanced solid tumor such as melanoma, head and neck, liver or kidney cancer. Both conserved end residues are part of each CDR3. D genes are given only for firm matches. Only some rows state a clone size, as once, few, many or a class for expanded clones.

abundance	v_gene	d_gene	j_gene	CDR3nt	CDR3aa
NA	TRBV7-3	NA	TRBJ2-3	TGTGCCAGCAGCCTCGAAAGCACAGATACGCAGTATTTT	CASSLESTDTQYF
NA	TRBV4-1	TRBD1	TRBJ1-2	TGCGCCAGCAGCCAAGTGGGCCTTGGACAGGGGAGGCGGCCTAACTATGGCTACACCTTC	CASSQVGLGQGRRPNYGYTF
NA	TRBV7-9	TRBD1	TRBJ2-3	TGTGCCAGCAGTCGACAGGGTTTGATTGCAGATACGCAGTATTTT	CASSRQGLIADTQYF
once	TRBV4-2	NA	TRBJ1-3	TGTGCCAGCAGCCTGACAGGAATCTCTGGAAACACCATATATTTT	CASSLTGISGNTIYF
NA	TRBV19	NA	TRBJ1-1	TGTGCCAGTAGTATTGGGGGGTTGAACACTGAAGCTTTCTTT	CASSIGGLNTEAFF
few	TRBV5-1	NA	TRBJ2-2	TGCGCCAGCAGCTTGACTCGCGGGATACGGGCCGGGGAGCTGTTTTTT	CASSLTRGIRAGELFF
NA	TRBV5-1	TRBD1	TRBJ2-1	TGCGCCAGCAGCTCCGGGACAGGGTCTTACAATGAGCAGTTCTTC	CASSSGTGSYNEQFF
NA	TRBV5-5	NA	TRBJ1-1	TGTGCCAGCAGCTTGGGGCGGATTGGCACTGAAGCTTTCTTT	CASSLGRIGTEAFF
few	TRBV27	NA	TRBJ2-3	TGTGCCAGCAGTTTAAGGCGGGCCAGCACAGATACGCAGTATTTT	CASSLRRASTDTQYF
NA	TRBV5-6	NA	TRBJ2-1	TGTGCCAGCAGCCCCCGTGGTGCCGGTGAGCAGTTCTTC	CASSPRGAGEQFF
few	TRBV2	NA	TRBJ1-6	TGTGCCAGCAGTGAAAGGACGGGACATTCACCCCTCCACTTT	CASSERTGHSPLHF
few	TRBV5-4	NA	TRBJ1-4	TGTGCCAGCTCAAATGCCAGGGGTAATGAAAAACTGTTTTTT	CASSNARGNEKLFF
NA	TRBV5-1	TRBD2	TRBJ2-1	TGCGCCAGCAGCGTTAGCGGGAGGGCCTTTTCCCCGGCATACAATGAGCAGTTCTTC	CASSVSGRAFSPAYNEQFF
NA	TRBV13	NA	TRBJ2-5	TGTGCCAGCAGCTTTGGACAGTCCGGGGAGACCCAGTACTTC	CASSFGQSGETQYF
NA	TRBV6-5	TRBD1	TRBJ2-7	TGTGCCAGCAGCTATCCGGGACAGGGGCTGTACGAGCAGTACTTC	CASSYPGQGLYEQYF
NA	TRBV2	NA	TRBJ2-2	TGTGCCAGCAGTGATGAGGGCTTGGGCACCGGGGAGCTGTTTTTT	CASSDEGLGTGELFF
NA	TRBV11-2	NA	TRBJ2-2	TGTGCCAGCAGCCACGGCAGGGCTTCGGGGACCGGGGAGCTGTTTTTT	CASSHGRASGTGELFF
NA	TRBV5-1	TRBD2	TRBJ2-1	TGCGCCAGCAGCGGGACAAGCGGGGGGACCAATGAGCAGTTCTTC	CASSGTSGGTNEQFF
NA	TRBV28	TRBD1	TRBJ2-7	TGTGCCAGCTCCCGACAGGGGGGCACCTACGAGCAGTACTTC	CASSRQGGTYEQYF
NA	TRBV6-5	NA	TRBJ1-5	TGTGCCAGCAGTCCGGAGCCCCAGCATTTT	CASSPEPQHF
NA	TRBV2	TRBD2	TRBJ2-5	TGTGCCAGCCACACGCGGGGGACCCAAGAGACCCAGTACTTC	CASHTRGTQETQYF
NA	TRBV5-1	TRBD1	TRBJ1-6	TGCGCCAGCAGCTCGACAGGGGGGGCTTCACCCCTCCACTTT	CASSSTGGASPLHF
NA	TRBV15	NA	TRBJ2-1	TGTGCCACCAGCAGAGAAATGACAGTCTACAATGAGCAGTTCTTC	CATSREMTVYNEQFF
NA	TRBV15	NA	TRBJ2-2	TGTGCCACCAGCAGCGCTATCGGGGAGCTGTTTTTT	CATSSAIGELFF
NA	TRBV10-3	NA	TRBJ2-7	TGTGCCATCAGGGGACGGTTGACCTACGAGCAGTACTTC	CAIRGRLTYEQYF
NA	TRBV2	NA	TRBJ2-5	TGTGCCAGCAGTCTCCTGACAGGTCCTGGGACCCAGTACTTC	CASSLLTGPGTQYF
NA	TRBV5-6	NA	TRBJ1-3	TGTGCCAGCAGCTTCCAGGGGACGGGTGGAAACACCATATATTTT	CASSFQGTGGNTIYF
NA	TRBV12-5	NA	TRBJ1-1	TGTGCTAGTGGCCGAGGCGGCAACACTGAAGCTTTCTTT	CASGRGGNTEAFF
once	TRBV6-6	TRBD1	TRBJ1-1	TGTGCCAGCAGTCGGTGGGGGACAGGGGAAACTGAAGCTTTCTTT	CASSRWGTGETEAFF
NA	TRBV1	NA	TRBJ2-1	TGCACCAGCAGCTTGTCCTGCGGGAGGTATAATGAGCAGTTCTTC	CTSSLSCGRYNEQFF
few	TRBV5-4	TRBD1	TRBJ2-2	TGTGCCAGCAGCTTCCGGGACAGGGGCACCGGGGAGCTGTTTTTT	CASSFRDRGTGELFF